This record looks at one TCR beta chain sequence and its context. Its antigen is as yet unknown. Germline trimming cut 10 bases from V and 8 bases from J; bases unmatched to any gene: 10. CDR3 length: 14 amino acids. CDR1 and CDR2 (germline): SNHLY, FYNNEI. This sample was included in a study of tumor-infiltrating lymphocytes in primary liver carcinoma. Study observations and caveats: Detection in all five tumor regions applied to only about 7-24% of top clones. Blood had a significantly lower top-250-clone fraction than tumors did (p = 0.039).

Between about 20 and 30 mg of unsorted bulk tissue served as the source from which RNA and DNA were co-extracted. Every tumor was sampled at five separate regions. A primer in the constant region served to generate TCR beta cDNA from roughly 450 ng of total RNA. Libraries covering TCR beta were generated through three nested multiplex PCR rounds (using a slightly modified ARM-PCR). The first two PCR rounds, nine to ten cycles each, used TRBV1-TRBV30 forward primers and a C-beta reverse primer. TCRdb re-called the multiplex PCR reads with MiXCR, one entry per CDR3 protein. Seen here are 95,000 to 150,000 distinct CDR3 sequences, 50% to 65% observed once, and the top ten hold approximately 9.7%.

The source is a woman between 55 and 75 years old with primary liver carcinoma and hepatitis B virus infection. The V gene is TRBV2, the J gene TRBJ2-7; TRBD2 agrees at 14 bases. Sequenced sample: liver tumor tissue from sampling region 1. Subset: tumor region T1, superior pole. The CDR3 DNA is TGTGCCACCATAAAGGGACTAGCGGGAGACAAGCAGTACTTC. It specifies CATIKGLAGDKQYF.